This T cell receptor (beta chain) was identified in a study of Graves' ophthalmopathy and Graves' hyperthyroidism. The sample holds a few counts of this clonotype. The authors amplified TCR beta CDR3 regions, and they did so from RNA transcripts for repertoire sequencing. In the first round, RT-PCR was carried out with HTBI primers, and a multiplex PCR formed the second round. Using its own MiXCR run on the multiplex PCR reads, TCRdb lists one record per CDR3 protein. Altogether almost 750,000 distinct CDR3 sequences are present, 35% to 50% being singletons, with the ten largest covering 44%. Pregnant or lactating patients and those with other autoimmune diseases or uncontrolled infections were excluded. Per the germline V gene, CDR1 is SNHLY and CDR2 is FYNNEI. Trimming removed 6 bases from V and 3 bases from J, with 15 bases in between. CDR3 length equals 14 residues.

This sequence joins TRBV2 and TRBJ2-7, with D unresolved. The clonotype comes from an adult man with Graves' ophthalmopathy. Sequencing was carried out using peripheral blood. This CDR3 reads CASSLGRAFYEQYF. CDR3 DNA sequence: TGTGCCAGCAGCCTCGGAAGAGCCTTCTACGAGCAGTACTTC.